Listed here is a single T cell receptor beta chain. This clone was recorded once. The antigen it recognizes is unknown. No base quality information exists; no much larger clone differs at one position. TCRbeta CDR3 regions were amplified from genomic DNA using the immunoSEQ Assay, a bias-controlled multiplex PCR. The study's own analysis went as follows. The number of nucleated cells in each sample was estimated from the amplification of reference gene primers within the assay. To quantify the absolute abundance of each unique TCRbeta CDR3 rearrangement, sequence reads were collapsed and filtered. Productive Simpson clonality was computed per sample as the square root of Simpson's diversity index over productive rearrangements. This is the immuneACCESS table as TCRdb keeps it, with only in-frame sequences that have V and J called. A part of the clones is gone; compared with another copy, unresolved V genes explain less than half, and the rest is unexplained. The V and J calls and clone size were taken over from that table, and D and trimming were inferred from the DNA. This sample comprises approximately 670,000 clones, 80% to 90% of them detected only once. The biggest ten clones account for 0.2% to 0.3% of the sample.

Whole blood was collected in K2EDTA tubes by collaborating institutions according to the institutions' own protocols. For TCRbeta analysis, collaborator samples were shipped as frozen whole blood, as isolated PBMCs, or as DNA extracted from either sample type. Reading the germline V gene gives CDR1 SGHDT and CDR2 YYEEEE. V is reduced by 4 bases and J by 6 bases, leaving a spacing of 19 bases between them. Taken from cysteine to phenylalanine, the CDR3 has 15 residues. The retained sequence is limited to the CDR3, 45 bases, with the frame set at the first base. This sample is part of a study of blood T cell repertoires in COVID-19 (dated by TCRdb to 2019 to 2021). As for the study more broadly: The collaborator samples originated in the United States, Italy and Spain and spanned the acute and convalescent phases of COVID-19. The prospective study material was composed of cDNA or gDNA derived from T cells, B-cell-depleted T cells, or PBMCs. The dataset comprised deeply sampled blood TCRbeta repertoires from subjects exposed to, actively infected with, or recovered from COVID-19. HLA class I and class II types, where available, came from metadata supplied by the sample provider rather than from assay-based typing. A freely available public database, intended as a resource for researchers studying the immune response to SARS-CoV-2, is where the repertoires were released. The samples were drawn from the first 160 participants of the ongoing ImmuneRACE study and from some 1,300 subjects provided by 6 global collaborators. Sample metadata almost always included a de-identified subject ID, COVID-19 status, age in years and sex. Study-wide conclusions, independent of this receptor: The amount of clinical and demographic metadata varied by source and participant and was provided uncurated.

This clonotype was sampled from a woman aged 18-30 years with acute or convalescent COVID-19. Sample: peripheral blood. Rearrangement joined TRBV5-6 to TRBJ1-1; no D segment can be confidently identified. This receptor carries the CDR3 CASSPPSRVGAEAFF. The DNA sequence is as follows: TGTGCCAGCAGCCCCCCCTCCAGAGTCGGGGCTGAAGCTTTCTTT. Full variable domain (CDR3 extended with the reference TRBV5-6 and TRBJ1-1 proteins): DAGVTQSPTHLIKTRGQQVTLRCSPKSGHDTVSWYQQALGQGPQFIFQYYEEEERQRGNFPDRFSGHQFPNYSSELNVNALLLGDSALYLCASSPPSRVGAEAFFGQGTRLTVV.